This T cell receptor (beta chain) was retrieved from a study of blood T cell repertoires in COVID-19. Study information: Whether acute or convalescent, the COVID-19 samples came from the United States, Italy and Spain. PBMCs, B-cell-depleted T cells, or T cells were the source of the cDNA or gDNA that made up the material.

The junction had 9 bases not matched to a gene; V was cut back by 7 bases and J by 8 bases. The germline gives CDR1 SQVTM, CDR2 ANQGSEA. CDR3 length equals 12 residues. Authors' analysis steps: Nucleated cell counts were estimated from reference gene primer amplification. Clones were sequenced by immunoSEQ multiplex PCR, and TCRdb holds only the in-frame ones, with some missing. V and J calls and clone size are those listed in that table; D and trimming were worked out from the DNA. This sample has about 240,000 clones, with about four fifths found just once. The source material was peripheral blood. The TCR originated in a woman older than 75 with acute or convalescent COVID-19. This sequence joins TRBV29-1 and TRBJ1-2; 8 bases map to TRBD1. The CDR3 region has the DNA TGCAGCGGTTACAGGGGGAATGGAGGCTACACCTTC. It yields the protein CSGYRGNGGYTF.